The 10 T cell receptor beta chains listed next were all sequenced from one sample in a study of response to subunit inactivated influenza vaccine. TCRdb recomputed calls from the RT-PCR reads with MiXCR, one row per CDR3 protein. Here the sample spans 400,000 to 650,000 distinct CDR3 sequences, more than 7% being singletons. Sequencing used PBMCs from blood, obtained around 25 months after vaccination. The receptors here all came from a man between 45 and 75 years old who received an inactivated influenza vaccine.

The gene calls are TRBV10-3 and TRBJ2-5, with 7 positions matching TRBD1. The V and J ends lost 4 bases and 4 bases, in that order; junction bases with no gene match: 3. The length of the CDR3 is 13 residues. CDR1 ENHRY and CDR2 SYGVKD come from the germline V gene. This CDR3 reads CAISGDRPETQYF. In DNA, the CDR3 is TGTGCCATCAGTGGGGACAGACCAGAGACCCAGTACTTC.

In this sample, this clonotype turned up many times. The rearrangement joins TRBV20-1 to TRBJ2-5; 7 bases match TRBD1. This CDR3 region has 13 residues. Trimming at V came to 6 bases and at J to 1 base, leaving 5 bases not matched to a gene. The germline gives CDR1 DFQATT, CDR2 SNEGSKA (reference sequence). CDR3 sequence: CSANRGSQETQYF. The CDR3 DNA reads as TGCAGTGCGAACAGGGGATCCCAAGAGACCCAGTACTTC.

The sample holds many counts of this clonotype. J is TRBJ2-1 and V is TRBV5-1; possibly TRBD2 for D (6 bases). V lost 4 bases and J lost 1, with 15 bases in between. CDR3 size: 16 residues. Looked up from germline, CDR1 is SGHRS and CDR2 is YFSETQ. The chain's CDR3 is CASSVAAGGSYNEQFF. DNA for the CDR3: TGCGCCAGCAGCGTGGCGGCCGGGGGTTCCTACAATGAGCAGTTCTTC.

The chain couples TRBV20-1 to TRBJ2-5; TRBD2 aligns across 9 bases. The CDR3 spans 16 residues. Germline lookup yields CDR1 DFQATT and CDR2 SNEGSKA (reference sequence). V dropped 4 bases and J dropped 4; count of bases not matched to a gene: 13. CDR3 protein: CSATSVGLAGAETQYF. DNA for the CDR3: TGCAGTGCTACCAGCGTGGGATTAGCGGGAGCAGAGACCCAGTACTTC.

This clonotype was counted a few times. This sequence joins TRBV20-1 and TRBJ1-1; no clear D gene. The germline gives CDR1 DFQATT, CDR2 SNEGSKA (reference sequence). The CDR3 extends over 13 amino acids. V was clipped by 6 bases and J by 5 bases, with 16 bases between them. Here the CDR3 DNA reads TGCAGTGCGAGGACCGGGATTAGAACTGAAGCTTTCTTT. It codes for CSARTGIRTEAFF.

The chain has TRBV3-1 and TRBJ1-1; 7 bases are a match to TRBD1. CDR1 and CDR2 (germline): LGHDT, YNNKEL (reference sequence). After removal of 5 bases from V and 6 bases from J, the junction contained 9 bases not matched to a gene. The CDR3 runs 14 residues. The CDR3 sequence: CASSGRDRRSEAFF. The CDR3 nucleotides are TGTGCCAGCAGCGGCCGGGACAGAAGGTCTGAAGCTTTCTTT.

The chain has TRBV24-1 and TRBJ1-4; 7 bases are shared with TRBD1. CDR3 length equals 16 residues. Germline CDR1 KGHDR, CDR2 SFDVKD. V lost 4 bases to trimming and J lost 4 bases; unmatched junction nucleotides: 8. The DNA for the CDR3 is TGTGCCACCAGTGACTTCGGACAGGCAAATAATGAAAAACTGTTTTTT. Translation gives CATSDFGQANNEKLFF.

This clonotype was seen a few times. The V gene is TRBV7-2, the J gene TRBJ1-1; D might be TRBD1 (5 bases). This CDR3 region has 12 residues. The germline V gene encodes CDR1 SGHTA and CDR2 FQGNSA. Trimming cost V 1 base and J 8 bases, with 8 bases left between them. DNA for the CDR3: TGTGCCAGCAGCTTAGATGAGGGGGAAGCTTTCTTT. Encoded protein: CASSLDEGEAFF.

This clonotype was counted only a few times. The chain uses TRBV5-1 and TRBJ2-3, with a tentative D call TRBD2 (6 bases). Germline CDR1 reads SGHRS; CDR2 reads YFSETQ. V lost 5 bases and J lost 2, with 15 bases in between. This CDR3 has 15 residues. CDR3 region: CASSVGAGPTDTQYF. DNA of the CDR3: TGCGCCAGCAGTGTGGGAGCGGGCCCCACAGATACGCAGTATTTT.

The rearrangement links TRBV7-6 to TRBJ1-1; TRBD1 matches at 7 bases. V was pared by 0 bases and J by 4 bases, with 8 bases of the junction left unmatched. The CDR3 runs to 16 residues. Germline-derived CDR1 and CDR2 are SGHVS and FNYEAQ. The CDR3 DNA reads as TGTGCCAGCAGCTTAGCGGGGGCAGGGGGTTTCACTGAAGCTTTCTTT. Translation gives CASSLAGAGGFTEAFF.